The 24 T cell receptor beta chains given below trace back to one sample, sequenced in a study of monozygotic twins with inflammatory bowel disease (dated by TCRdb to the late 2010s). The protocol used for the library was 5' RACE. Sequencing was carried out with an Illumina HiSeq 2500. Each CDR3 protein sequence appears as one entry after TCRdb reprocessed the reads, and no DNA is included. This sample's table has entries for around 380,000 distinct CDR3 sequences. The ten largest clones represent more than 2% of the sample. Sequences were obtained from blood. The receptors here all came from a human donor with ulcerative colitis or Crohn's disease, or a healthy co-twin of an affected twin (not recorded which).

The genes are TRBV7-3 and TRBJ2-2; absent DNA, TCRdb's TRBD2 call cannot be checked. The CDR3 is made up of 16 amino acids. Germline V gene sequence: CDR1 SGHTA, CDR2 FQGTGA. CDR3: CASSSAGGRYTGELFF.

The V gene is TRBV9, the J gene TRBJ1-3; TCRdb selects TRBD1, and the lack of DNA leaves this call unchecked. CDR1 is SGDLS, CDR2 YYNGEE, per germline. The CDR3 runs 17 residues. CDR3 sequence reads: CASSVEVWDDSGNTIYF. The variable domain in full, with the rest retrieved from reference TRBV9 and TRBJ1-3, is DSGVTQTPKHLITATGQRVTLRCSPRSGDLSVYWYQQSLDQGLQFLIQYYNGEERAKGNILERFSAQQFPDLHSELNLSSLELGDSALYFCASSVEVWDDSGNTIYFGEGSWLTVV.

V usage is TRBV11-2 and J usage is TRBJ2-5; lacking DNA, the TRBD2 call made by TCRdb goes unchecked. The CDR3 extends over 16 amino acids. Germline loops: CDR1 SGHAT, CDR2 FQNNGV. The CDR3 spells CASSLQVTSGEETQYF.

The chain is built from TRBV10-3 and TRBJ2-5. The CDR3 totals 12 residues. Germline-derived CDR1 and CDR2 are ENHRY and SYGVKD. This chain's CDR3 is CAISEATGTQYF.

The J gene is TRBJ2-2, the V gene TRBV19. Germline CDR1 reads LNHDA; CDR2 reads SQIVND (reference sequence). This CDR3 spans 14 amino acids. CDR3 sequence reads: CASSIAGRPGELFF. The entire variable domain, with the rest obtained from reference TRBV19 and TRBJ2-2, is as follows: DGGITQSPKYLFRKEGQNVTLSCEQNLNHDAMYWYRQDPGQGLRLIYYSQIVNDFQKGDIAEGYSVSREKKESFPLTVTSAQKNPTAFYLCASSIAGRPGELFFGEGSRLTVL.

The gene calls are TRBV5-1 and TRBJ2-5; TCRdb's D call, TRBD1, is unchecked because there is no DNA. Germline CDR1 and CDR2: SGHRS and YFSETQ. CDR3 length equals 13 residues. CDR3 protein: CASSLETVGTQYF.

The chain has TRBV4-3 and TRBJ2-3; with no DNA, the TCRdb D assignment of TRBD1 cannot be verified. CDR1 and CDR2 (germline): LGHNA, YSLEER. This CDR3 spans 17 amino acids. CDR3 protein: CASSQGTGGSGTDTQYF.

The J gene is TRBJ1-5, the V gene TRBV20-1. The germline CDR1 and CDR2 sequences are DFQATT and SNEGSKA (reference sequence). This CDR3 has 13 residues. CDR3 region: CSTASGRVQPQHF.

The chain employs TRBV12-3 or TRBV12-4 and TRBJ1-1; TCRdb indicates TRBD1, and absent DNA this call remains unverified. CDR3 length: 14 residues. The CDR3 sequence: CASGPQGSDTEAFF.

The rearrangement links TRBV7-9 to TRBJ1-2. The CDR3 covers 15 residues. Germline assignment: CDR1 SEHNR and CDR2 FQNEAQ (reference sequence). The CDR3 spells CASIQWGSESYGYTF. The entire variable domain, with the rest obtained from reference TRBV7-9 and TRBJ1-2, is as follows: DTGVSQNPRHKITKRGQNVTFRCDPISEHNRLYWYRQTLGQGPEFLTYFQNEAQLEKSRLLSDRFSAERPKGSFSTLEIQRTEQGDSAMYLCASIQWGSESYGYTFGSGTRLTVV.

J is TRBJ2-2 and V is TRBV12-3 or TRBV12-4. The CDR3 extends over 15 amino acids. CDR3 loop: CASSPNIASTGELFF.

V and J are TRBV7-2 and TRBJ2-2; the TCRdb D gene call, TRBD1, has no DNA to confirm it. Germline CDR1 is SGHTA and CDR2 is FQGNSA. The CDR3 runs to 17 residues. The CDR3 is CASSVSSGGGGTGELFF. The full variable domain, with the rest looked up from reference TRBV7-2 and TRBJ2-2, is GAGVSQSPSNKVTEKGKDVELRCDPISGHTALYWYRQSLGQGLEFLIYFQGNSAPDKSGLPSDRFSAERTGGSVSTLTIQRTQQEDSAVYLCASSVSSGGGGTGELFFGEGSRLTVL.

The CDR3 loop is CASRSGQGYGYTF. The V gene is TRBV5-1, the J gene TRBJ1-2; TCRdb names TRBD1, which stays unverified in the absence of DNA. Germline assignment: CDR1 SGHRS and CDR2 YFSETQ. The CDR3 spans 13 residues.

The chain carries TRBV5-1 and TRBJ2-1; TCRdb designates TRBD1, a call that cannot be tested without DNA. This CDR3 region has 15 residues. In germline, CDR1 is SGHRS, CDR2 YFSETQ. The CDR3 loop is CASRPGTGEINEQFF.

V and J are TRBV20-1 and TRBJ2-2. The CDR3 runs 15 residues. Germline CDR1 is DFQATT and CDR2 is SNEGSKA (reference sequence). The CDR3 loop is CSARSGAIDTGELFF.

The chain carries TRBV20-1 and TRBJ2-5; TCRdb's D call, TRBD2, is unchecked because there is no DNA. Germline loops: CDR1 DFQATT, CDR2 SNEGSKA (reference sequence). This CDR3 region has 16 residues. The CDR3 reads CSARGPGLTGSETQYF.

The V gene is TRBV3-1, the J gene TRBJ1-6. Looked up from germline, CDR1 is LGHDT and CDR2 is YNNKEL (reference sequence). This CDR3 contains 16 residues. The CDR3 region is CASRLRRSSYNSPLHF.

The chain carries TRBV5-1 and TRBJ2-1; TCRdb proposes TRBD1, but this gene call is untestable without DNA. Germline lookup yields CDR1 SGHRS and CDR2 YFSETQ. CDR3 length: 14 residues. The CDR3 is CASSLDTRNYEQFF.

V is TRBV19 and J is TRBJ2-2; with no DNA, the TCRdb D assignment of TRBD2 cannot be verified. Germline V gives CDR1 LNHDA, CDR2 SQIVND (reference sequence). The CDR3 runs to 15 residues. CDR3 protein: CASSRGRKSAGELFF.

The V gene is TRBV6-1, the J gene TRBJ1-1. Germline lookup yields CDR1 MNHNS and CDR2 SASEGT. The CDR3 loop spans 14 amino acids. This chain's CDR3 is CASSEGATGTEAFF.

J is TRBJ2-2 and V is TRBV20-1; as DNA is missing, the TRBD1 call by TCRdb cannot be tested. CDR3 size: 13 residues. The germline V gene has CDR1 DFQATT and CDR2 SNEGSKA (reference sequence). The CDR3 sequence: CSARAPDTGELFF.

CDR3 protein: CASFGQRRLAGYNEQFF. This sequence joins TRBV6-2 or TRBV6-3 and TRBJ2-1; the D call from TCRdb, TRBD2, cannot be confirmed without DNA. The CDR3 is made up of 17 amino acids. CDR1 is MNHEY, CDR2 SVGEGT, per germline.

This chain connects TRBV4-3 to TRBJ1-5. This CDR3 region has 14 residues. Per the germline V gene, CDR1 is LGHNA and CDR2 is YSLEER. CDR3 sequence reads: CASSQDRSSQPQHF.

The V and J genes are TRBV6-5 and TRBJ2-1. The CDR3 extends over 17 amino acids. The germline V gene has CDR1 MNHEY and CDR2 SVGAGI. CDR3 loop: CASSYSSAGVSYNEQFF.